A single sample gave rise to the 24 T cell receptor beta chains below, sequenced in a study of blood T cell repertoires in COVID-19. Clones were read by immunoSEQ multiplex PCR, and TCRdb kept only the in-frame ones, dropping some. The repertoire holds a few hundred thousand clones, with about 83% as singletons. Specimen: PBMCs or T cells enriched from blood (not recorded which). These receptors were obtained from a woman aged 45-60 years who had recovered from COVID-19.

The genes are TRBV3-1 (or the pseudogene TRBV3-2) and TRBJ2-7; no clear D. Trimming took off 6 bases at V and 0 bases at J, with 9 bases between the two ends. Germline V gene sequence: CDR1 LGHDT, CDR2 YNNKEL (reference sequence). The CDR3 totals 13 residues. The CDR3 region is CASRSSTSYEQYF. For the CDR3, the DNA is TGTGCCAGCAGAAGTAGTACCTCCTACGAGCAGTACTTC.

The chain is built from TRBV15 and TRBJ1-5; TRBD1 might be the D (5 bases). With 5 bases removed from V and 9 bases from J, the gap between germline ends came to 17 bases. Per germline, CDR1 LNHNV and CDR2 YYDKDF (reference sequence). CDR3 length equals 14 residues. The CDR3 nucleotides read TGTGCCACCAGCCCGGAGGGGCCCATTGGGCCCCAGCATTTT. Translated: CATSPEGPIGPQHF.

The chain has TRBV9 and TRBJ2-3; TRBD1 aligns across 7 bases. The CDR3 has 16 amino acids. Germline V gene data show CDR1 as SGDLS and CDR2 as YYNGEE. With V trimmed by 3 bases and J by 2 bases, 9 bases remained unmatched. The CDR3 protein is CASSDRGQMNTDTQYF. The CDR3 region has the DNA TGTGCCAGCAGCGACCGGGGACAGATGAACACAGATACGCAGTATTTT.

The chain couples TRBV6-5 to TRBJ2-5; 10 bases align to TRBD2. J lost 3 bases, V lost 10 bases, and 2 bases had no gene match. This CDR3 has 12 amino acids. Germline CDR1 MNHEY, CDR2 SVGAGI. The DNA for the CDR3 is TGTGCCACCACTAGCGGGGAAGAGACCCAGTACTTC. Protein sequence: CATTSGEETQYF.

The rearrangement links TRBV9 to TRBJ2-2; 7 nucleotides align to TRBD1. V was clipped by 4 bases and J by 0 bases; unmatched bases: 9. The length of the CDR3 is 17 residues. Germline V gene sequence: CDR1 SGDLS, CDR2 YYNGEE. The CDR3: CASSTSRDRPNTGELFF. For the CDR3, the DNA is TGTGCCAGCAGCACCAGCCGGGACAGACCGAACACCGGGGAGCTGTTTTTT.

The table lists this clone with a count of one. This chain links TRBV7-2 with TRBJ1-1; perhaps TRBD1 as D (5 bases). The CDR3 extends over 13 amino acids. CDR1 SGHTA and CDR2 FQGNSA come from the germline V gene. With 6 bases removed from V and 1 base from J, the gap between germline ends came to 9 bases. Here the CDR3 reads CASRGGGNTEAFF. In DNA form, the CDR3 reads TGTGCCAGCAGGGGGGGAGGGAACACTGAAGCTTTCTTT.

Of note for this clone: Other nucleotide sequences in the sample specify the same CDR3. This chain links TRBV6-5 with TRBJ1-2, with a tentative D call TRBD1 (6 bases). With 5 bases removed from V and 4 bases from J, the gap between germline ends came to 11 bases. This CDR3 has 13 amino acids. The germline CDR1 and CDR2 sequences are MNHEY and SVGAGI. The CDR3, as DNA: TGTGCCAGCAGTCTAGGGGGACCCTATGGCTACACCTTC. It translates to CASSLGGPYGYTF.

The J gene is TRBJ1-5, the V gene TRBV5-1, with D possibly matching TRBD1 (6 bases). Germline V gives CDR1 SGHRS, CDR2 YFSETQ. This CDR3 has 13 residues. V lost 0 bases to trimming and J lost 9 bases, with 10 bases between them. The CDR3 spells CASSLGGGGPQHF. CDR3 bases: TGCGCCAGCAGCTTGGGAGGGGGGGGGCCCCAGCATTTT.

The gene calls are TRBV9 and TRBJ2-3; a possible D gene is TRBD1 (6 bases). Per germline, CDR1 SGDLS and CDR2 YYNGEE. V lost 4 bases and J 3 bases, leaving 12 bases between the germline ends. This CDR3 has 14 amino acids. DNA of the CDR3: TGTGCCAGCAGCAGTCTTAGGGGGACAGATACGCAGTATTTT. It translates to CASSSLRGTDTQYF.

The chain employs TRBV3-1 (or the pseudogene TRBV3-2) and TRBJ1-3, with 8 bases matching TRBD1. Germline V gene lookup returns CDR1 LGHDT and CDR2 YNNKEL (reference sequence). V trimming: 2 bases; J trimming: 9 bases; junction bases outside the gene matches: 9. This CDR3 has 15 residues. In DNA, the CDR3 is TGTGCCAGCAGCCAACGGGGACAGGCGTCTGGCACCATATATTTT. The encoded protein is CASSQRGQASGTIYF.

The chain couples TRBV6-5 to TRBJ1-2, with D perhaps TRBD1 (6 bases). This CDR3 comprises 11 residues. Trimming cost V 8 bases and J 8 bases, with 12 bases left between them. Per germline, CDR1 MNHEY and CDR2 SVGAGI. CDR3: CASPVGGGYTF. The CDR3 region has the DNA TGTGCCAGCCCCGTAGGGGGAGGCTACACCTTC.

V usage is TRBV11-2 and J usage is TRBJ2-1; 9 nucleotides line up with TRBD1. The CDR3 sequence is 17 residues long. With V trimmed by 5 bases and J by 14 bases, 22 bases remained unmatched. Germline V gives CDR1 SGHAT, CDR2 FQNNGV. The CDR3 region has the DNA TGTGCCAGCAGCAGAATCATGGGACAGGGTAGGGCAAAAAACGAGTTCTTC. It translates to CASSRIMGQGRAKNEFF.

The chain employs TRBV7-2 and TRBJ1-1; tentatively, D is TRBD1 (5 bases). Germline V gene data show CDR1 as SGHTA and CDR2 as FQGNSA. Trimming took off 2 bases at V and 11 bases at J, with 12 bases between the two ends. The CDR3 extends over 12 amino acids. For the CDR3, the DNA is TGTGCCAGCAGCTTAAGCGGGGGGAGGGCTTTCTTT. Its protein is CASSLSGGRAFF.

The CDR3 DNA is TGCGCCAGCAGCCAAGTGCTAGCGGGGGGGCAAGAGACCCAGTACTTC. It translates to CASSQVLAGGQETQYF. This sequence joins TRBV4-1 and TRBJ2-5; 12 positions match TRBD2. The germline CDR1 and CDR2 sequences are MGHRA and YSYEKL. This CDR3 comprises 16 residues. V lost 1 base and J lost 2; bases outside the gene matches: 2.

This clone was seen a handful of times. The V and J genes are TRBV20-1 and TRBJ1-5, with 8 bases that match TRBD1. V was clipped by 3 bases and J by 2 bases; unmatched bases: 6. The germline gives CDR1 DFQATT, CDR2 SNEGSKA (reference sequence). CDR3 length equals 15 residues. Here the CDR3 reads CSASLDRGGNQPQHF. Written as DNA, the CDR3 is TGCAGTGCTAGTTTAGACAGGGGTGGCAATCAGCCCCAGCATTTT.

The chain uses TRBV12-3 or TRBV12-4 and TRBJ1-5; D is unclear. The length of the CDR3 is 12 residues. V dropped 3 bases and J dropped 4 bases, with 4 bases sitting between them. The CDR3 nucleotides read TGTGCCAGCAGTTTTTCAAATCAGCCCCAGCATTTT. It translates to CASSFSNQPQHF.

V and J are TRBV2 and TRBJ1-2; D unresolved. With 7 bases removed from V and 4 bases from J, the gap between germline ends came to 16 bases. CDR3 length: 14 residues. In germline, CDR1 is SNHLY, CDR2 FYNNEI. This CDR3 reads CASTQPGVFYGYTF. In DNA form, the CDR3 reads TGTGCCAGCACTCAACCCGGGGTTTTCTATGGCTACACCTTC.

The chain recombines TRBV28 with TRBJ1-2, with D tentatively TRBD1 (5 bases). CDR1 is MDHEN, CDR2 SYDVKM, per germline. The CDR3 sequence is 14 residues long. Between the trimmed V and J ends, which lost 3 bases and 4 bases, there was a span of 12 bases. The CDR3 region has the DNA TGTGCCAGCAGTTTTGGCGGGGGATCCTATGGCTACACCTTC. This encodes CASSFGGGSYGYTF.

The sample holds one count of this clone. This sequence joins TRBV29-1 and TRBJ2-5; D is possibly TRBD1 (6 bases). The germline V gene has CDR1 SQVTM and CDR2 ANQGSEA. The germline V and J ends were trimmed by 5 bases and 0 bases, with 10 bases remaining between them. There are 13 residues in the CDR3. CDR3 in amino acids: CSVIRDNQETQYF. CDR3 nucleotide sequence: TGCAGCGTTATCCGGGACAACCAAGAGACCCAGTACTTC.

The chain is built from TRBV29-1 and TRBJ1-2; 9 positions match TRBD1. Unmatched junction bases numbered 7, after V lost 6 bases and J lost 8 bases. The CDR3 totals 12 residues. Germline V gene sequence: CDR1 SQVTM, CDR2 ANQGSEA. The CDR3 is CSVPTGGLGYTF. The CDR3 bases are TGCAGCGTACCAACAGGGGGCTTGGGCTACACCTTC. Variable domain in full (rest from reference TRBV29-1 and TRBJ1-2): SAVISQKPSRDICQRGTSLTIQCQVDSQVTMMFWYRQQPGQSLTLIATANQGSEATYESGFVIDKFPISRPNLTFSTLTVSNMSPEDSSIYLCSVPTGGLGYTFGSGTRLTVV.

The CDR3 DNA is TGTGCCAGCAGTCCGGTAAAGCGGGGTTCGAGCGATGAGCAGTTCTTC. Translating it yields CASSPVKRGSSDEQFF. The gene calls are TRBV28 and TRBJ2-1; 7 nucleotides align to TRBD2. Germline CDR1 and CDR2: MDHEN and SYDVKM. V was clipped by 5 bases and J by 8 bases; unmatched bases: 15. The CDR3 sequence is 16 residues long.

The chain recombines TRBV5-8 with TRBJ2-3, with TRBD1 matching 9 bases. The V and J ends lost 5 bases and 0 bases, in that order; junction bases with no gene match: 4. This CDR3 has 15 amino acids. The germline V gene encodes CDR1 SGHTS and CDR2 YDEGEE. CDR3 sequence reads: CASRSGTGSTDTQYF. The CDR3 region has the DNA TGTGCCAGCAGATCCGGGACAGGGAGCACAGATACGCAGTATTTT.

The V gene is TRBV4-1, the J gene TRBJ2-2; the D gene is possibly TRBD1 (7 bases). V was clipped by 1 base and J by 0 bases, with 15 bases between them. This CDR3 has 18 amino acids. Germline CDR1 and CDR2: MGHRA and YSYEKL. The CDR3 here is CASSQGRVGTANTGELFF. The DNA for the CDR3 is TGCGCCAGCAGCCAAGGGAGGGTTGGGACAGCGAACACCGGGGAGCTGTTTTTT.

This clone appeared a single time. The chain employs TRBV28 and TRBJ1-3; D ambiguous. Trimming took 7 bases from V and 6 from J, leaving 13 bases between them. The CDR3 runs to 13 residues. Germline V gene lookup returns CDR1 MDHEN and CDR2 SYDVKM. CDR3 amino acids: CASTRVLKNTIYF. In DNA form, the CDR3 reads TGTGCCAGCACCCGGGTCCTTAAAAACACCATATATTTT.